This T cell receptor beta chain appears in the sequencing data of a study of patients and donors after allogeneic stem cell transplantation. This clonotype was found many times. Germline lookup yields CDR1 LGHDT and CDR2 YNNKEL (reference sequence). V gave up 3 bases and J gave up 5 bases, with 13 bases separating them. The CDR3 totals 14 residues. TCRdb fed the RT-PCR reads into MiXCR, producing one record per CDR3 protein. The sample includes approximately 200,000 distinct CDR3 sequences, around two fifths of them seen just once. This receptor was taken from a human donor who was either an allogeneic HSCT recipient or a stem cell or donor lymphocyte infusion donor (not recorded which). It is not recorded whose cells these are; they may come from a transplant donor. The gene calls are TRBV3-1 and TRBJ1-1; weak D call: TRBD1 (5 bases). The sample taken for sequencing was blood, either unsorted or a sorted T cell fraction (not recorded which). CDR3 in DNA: TGTGCCAGCAGCCATTCGACAGACACGACTGAAGCTTTCTTT. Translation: CASSHSTDTTEAFF.